This T cell receptor (beta chain) was identified in a study of blood T cell repertoires in COVID-19 (TCRdb year 2020). Regarding the study in general: Samples from collaborators originated in the United States, Italy and Spain and spanned both the acute and convalescent phases of COVID-19. Subjects who had been exposed to COVID-19, were actively infected with it, or had recovered from it provided the deeply sampled blood TCRbeta repertoires that made up the dataset. The repertoires were released in a freely available public database meant as a resource for research on the immune response to SARS-CoV-2. Samples were obtained from the ongoing ImmuneRACE study (first 160 participants) and from over 1,000 subjects provided by 6 global collaborators. A de-identified subject ID, COVID-19 status, age in years and sex were almost always included in the sample metadata. Where HLA class I and class II types were available, the types were taken from metadata supplied by the sample provider, not from assay-based typing. The material from the prospective study consisted of cDNA or gDNA derived from T cells, B-cell-depleted T cells, or PBMCs.

Overall study results and their limits: How much clinical and demographic metadata was included differed by source and by participant, and the metadata was provided uncurated.

The CDR3 contains 15 residues, cysteine and phenylalanine counted. The only DNA kept is the CDR3, 45 bases in frame from the first base. The germline V gene (reference sequence) provides CDR1 SEHNR and CDR2 FQNEAQ. Trimming removed 2 bases from V and 6 bases from J; the gene matches leave 5 bases unexplained. To note about this clone: Its antigen target is currently unknown. It has no much larger one-base neighbor in the sample; base qualities were not kept.

The collaborating institutions used their own protocols to collect whole blood in K2EDTA tubes. For TCRbeta analysis, collaborators shipped samples as frozen whole blood, isolated PBMCs, or DNA extracted from either of those sample types. TCRbeta CDR3 regions were amplified from genomic DNA using the immunoSEQ Assay, a bias-controlled multiplex PCR. The source study handled its data this way. The number of nucleated cells in each sample was estimated by amplification of reference gene primers within the assay. To quantify the absolute abundance of each unique TCRbeta CDR3 rearrangement, sequence reads were collapsed and filtered. For each sample, productive Simpson clonality was calculated by taking the square root of Simpson's diversity index across productive rearrangements. TCRdb limited this immuneACCESS table to in-frame rearrangements with V and J called. A share of clones is missing; checked studies link under half to unresolved V genes, and the rest is unexplained. V, J and clone size reflect that table, while D and trimming were determined from the DNA. For this sample the table gives tens of thousands of clones, of which roughly 86% were detected only once. Of the sample, about a sixth is held by the ten largest clones.

Sequenced sample: peripheral blood. The source of this sequence is a human donor in a cohort sampled during active COVID-19. Recombination connected TRBV7-9 to TRBJ2-1, and 9 junctional nucleotides match TRBD1. In nucleotide form, the sequence is TGTGCCAGCAGCTTACCGCCGGGACAGGGCAATGAGCAGTTCTTC. This sequence encodes CASSLPPGQGNEQFF.